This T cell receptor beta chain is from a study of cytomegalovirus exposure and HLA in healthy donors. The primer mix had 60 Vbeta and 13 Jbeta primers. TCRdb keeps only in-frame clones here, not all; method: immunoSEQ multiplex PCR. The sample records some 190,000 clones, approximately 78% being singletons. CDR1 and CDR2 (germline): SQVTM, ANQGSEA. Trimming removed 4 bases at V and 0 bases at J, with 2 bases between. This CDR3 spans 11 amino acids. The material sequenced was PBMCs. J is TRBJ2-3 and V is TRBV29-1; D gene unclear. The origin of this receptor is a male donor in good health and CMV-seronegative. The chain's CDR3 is CSVASTDTQYF. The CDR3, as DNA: TGCAGCGTTGCTAGCACAGATACGCAGTATTTT.